This entry describes one T cell receptor beta chain. Generated by immunoSEQ multiplex PCR, the TCRdb table keeps only in-frame clones and is missing some. The sample includes 2,500 to 3,000 clones, more than 75% of them seen just once. This sample was included in a study of tumour-infiltrating T cells in Burkitt lymphoma. Looking at the study overall: Survival, overall and progression-free, tracked with productive clonality.

CDR3 length equals 16 residues. CDR1 is SGHAT, CDR2 FQDESV, per germline (reference sequence). Trimming took 5 bases from V and 4 from J; bases not matched to a gene: 9. This sequence originates from a human donor with diffuse large B-cell lymphoma. The V gene is TRBV11-1, the J gene TRBJ2-1; 9 bases are a match to TRBD2. The sequenced sample was tumor tissue. CDR3 in amino acids: CASSLSLAGGYNEQFF. For the CDR3, the DNA is TGTGCCAGCAGCCTTAGCCTGGCGGGAGGGTACAATGAGCAGTTCTTC.